This TCR beta chain was documented in a study of cytomegalovirus exposure and HLA in healthy donors. Study-wide results and limits: Earlier findings revealed that most TCR beta V segments proved productive either about 87% or about 30% of the time.

The CDR3 has 15 residues. Trimming took off 4 bases at V and 5 bases at J, with 18 bases between the two ends. Germline assignment: CDR1 SGHDT and CDR2 YYEEEE. As regards this clone: Its antigen remains unidentified.

Donors showed nominal health when sampled, although they likely had unrecorded immune exposures. The PCR used 60 Vbeta and 13 Jbeta primers. Only in-frame clones appear in the TCRdb table, and some are missing; sequencing was by immunoSEQ multiplex PCR. The data hold a few hundred thousand clones, with around four fifths observed a single time. The chain employs TRBV5-6 and TRBJ2-5; a weak D match, TRBD1 (7 bases). This receptor was taken from a woman aged 40 to 55 in good health and CMV-seronegative. Sequencing was performed on PBMCs. The chain's CDR3 is CASSQVGGGEETQYF. The CDR3 bases are TGTGCCAGCAGCCAAGTAGGAGGGGGCGAGGAGACCCAGTACTTC.